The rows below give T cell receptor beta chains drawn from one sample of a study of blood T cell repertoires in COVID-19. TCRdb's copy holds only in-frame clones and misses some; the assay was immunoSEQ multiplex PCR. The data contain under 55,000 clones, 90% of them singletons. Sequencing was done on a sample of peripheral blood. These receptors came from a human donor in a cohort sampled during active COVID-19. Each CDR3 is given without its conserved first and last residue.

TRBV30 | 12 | AWSSRSPTDTQY
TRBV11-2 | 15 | ASSLVWLAGASDTQY
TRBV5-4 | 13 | ASSSGTGKDYGYT
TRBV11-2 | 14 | ASSPGGTGTIDGYT
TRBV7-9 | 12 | ASSLVGGQGTQY
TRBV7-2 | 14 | ASSLDIGVMNTEAF
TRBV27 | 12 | ASRDSGSPNEQY
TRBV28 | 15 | ASSLSPGQGPWNEQY
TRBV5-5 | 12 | ASSYYTGGGEAF
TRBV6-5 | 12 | ASRMDRANEKLF
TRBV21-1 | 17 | ASSPHWRGTGEKNQPQH
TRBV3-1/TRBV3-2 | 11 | ASSQDLSQPQH
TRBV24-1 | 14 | ATSDSTGTENYGYT
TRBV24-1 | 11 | AAKTKNTGELF
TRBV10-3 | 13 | AISESQVRVAEAF
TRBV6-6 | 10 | ASSYYRGEQY
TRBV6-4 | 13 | ASSDSGQGRTEAF
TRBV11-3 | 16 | ASSLAPGLAGVYNEQF
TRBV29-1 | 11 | SVGQGTNTEAF
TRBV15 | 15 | ATSRGRLAGKTYEQY
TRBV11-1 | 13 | ASSSYLKGRYEQF
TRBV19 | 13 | ASSVDRGSTDTQY
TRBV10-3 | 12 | AISESETAGKLF
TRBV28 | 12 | ASGTRTVNEKLF
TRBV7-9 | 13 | ASTRYLQGAGGYT
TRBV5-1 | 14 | ASSLDQGARTGELF
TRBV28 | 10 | ALGGGNTEAF
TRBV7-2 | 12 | ASSLSRDRAPYT
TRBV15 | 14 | ATSRDRTGALQPQH
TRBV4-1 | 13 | ASSNIGQGSQPQH
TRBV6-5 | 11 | ASSYESDTEAF
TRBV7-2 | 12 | ASSLGGAGNEQF
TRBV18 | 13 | ASSPKIAGGDEQY
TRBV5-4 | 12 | ASSGRDSPYEQY
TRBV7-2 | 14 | ASSLAVAGAYNEQF
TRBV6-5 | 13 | ATSRTGLYNSPLH
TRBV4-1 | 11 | ASSQGQNYEQY
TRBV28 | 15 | ASSRVLAGGRAETQY
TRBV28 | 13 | ASGRVDRGNTEAF
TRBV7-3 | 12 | ASSSGLIPNEQF
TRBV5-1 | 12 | ASSLLQGADGYT
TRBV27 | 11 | ASSFGLFDPLH
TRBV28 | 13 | ASSYATGLPPGYT
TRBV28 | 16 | ASSLSLTGTSSSYEQY
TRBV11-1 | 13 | ASSATGGHQETQY
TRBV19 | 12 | ASSIARGWYEQY
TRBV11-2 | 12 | ASSLVYGNTEAF
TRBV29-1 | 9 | SVEPDRVGF
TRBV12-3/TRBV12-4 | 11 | ASSFGGVGGYT
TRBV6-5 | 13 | AISRDTYSNQPQH
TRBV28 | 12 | ASSLGVGNTEAF
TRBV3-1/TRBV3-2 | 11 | ASSQDSGEKLF